The clone carrying this T cell receptor (beta chain) has only a few counts. Its target is unknown. The data belong to a study of T cells after yellow fever vaccination. Template switching by 5'RACE produced TCR cDNA, adding a universal primer site and UMIs. TCRdb re-analysed the 5' RACE reads in MiXCR, keeping a single row per CDR3 protein. The data hold 500,000 to 650,000 distinct CDR3 sequences, with roughly an eighth observed a single time. Trimming stripped 3 bases from V and 4 bases from J, with 8 bases between. The CDR3 runs 12 residues. Germline loops: CDR1 SGHDT, CDR2 YYEEEE. Study observations and caveats: The secondary response was weaker, and its peak arrived faster, on day 5 versus 15. A minor fraction of clonotypes spanned both CD4 and CD8 compartments. Contamination by abundant bulk-population clonotypes could be present in FACS-sorted repertoires.

This material consisted of PBMCs, taken on the day of the yellow fever booster vaccination. The source is a man aged 25 to 40 who received the YFV17D yellow fever vaccine. The chain is built from TRBV5-6 and TRBJ2-7; D is ambiguous. The CDR3 spells CASSSGEYEQYF. The CDR3 bases are TGTGCCAGCAGCTCAGGCGAATACGAGCAGTACTTC.